This T cell receptor (beta chain) is drawn from a study of blood T cell repertoires in COVID-19. The overall study: PBMCs, B-cell-depleted T cells, or T cells provided the cDNA or gDNA that made up the material.

Germline-derived CDR1 and CDR2 are LNHDA and SQIVND (reference sequence). The length of the CDR3 is 14 residues. Trimming took off 1 base at V and 4 bases at J, with 9 bases between the two ends. Clones were read by immunoSEQ multiplex PCR, and TCRdb kept only the in-frame ones, dropping some. The top ten hold roughly 4.6% of the sample, which has approximately 250,000 clones, approximately 82% seen once. The TCR comes from a man aged 55 to 70 who had recovered from COVID-19. The chain uses TRBV19 and TRBJ2-3; D call uncertain. The specimen was peripheral blood. In DNA, the CDR3 is TGTGCCAGTAGTATAGTTCCCGCGGCAGATACGCAGTATTTT. Translation gives CASSIVPAADTQYF.